This T cell receptor beta chain stems from a study of blood T cell repertoires in COVID-19. The sample holds one count of this clone. Germline V gives CDR1 MRHNA, CDR2 SNTAGT. V was cut by 6 bases and J by 7 bases, with 16 bases left in between. This CDR3 comprises 14 residues. Method: immunoSEQ multiplex PCR; TCRdb's copy keeps in-frame clones and lacks some. The sample comprises 150,000 to 200,000 clones, roughly 87% of which are singletons, and 3.5% to 4% rests with the top ten. Specimen: peripheral blood. The TCR was taken from a woman aged 60 to 75 who had recovered from COVID-19. The V call is TRBV6-4, the J call TRBJ1-5; D is unclear. The CDR3 DNA sequence: TGTGCCAGCAGACTAACGAGTCCGGGACAGCCCCAGCATTTT. Translating it yields CASRLTSPGQPQHF.